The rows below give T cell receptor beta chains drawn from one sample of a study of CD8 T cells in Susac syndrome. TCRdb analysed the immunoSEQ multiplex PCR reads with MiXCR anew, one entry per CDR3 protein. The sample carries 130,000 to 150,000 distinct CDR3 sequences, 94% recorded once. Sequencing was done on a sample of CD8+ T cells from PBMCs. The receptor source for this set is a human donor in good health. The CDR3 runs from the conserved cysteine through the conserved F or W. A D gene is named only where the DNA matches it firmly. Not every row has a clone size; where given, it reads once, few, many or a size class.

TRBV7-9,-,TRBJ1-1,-,TGTGCCAGCAGGCTGGTGAGCACTGAAGCTTTCTTT,CASRLVSTEAFF
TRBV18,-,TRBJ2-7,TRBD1,TGTGCCAGCTGCAACCCACCGGGGACAGACTCCTACGAGCAGTACTTC,CASCNPPGTDSYEQYF
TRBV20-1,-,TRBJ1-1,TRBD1,TGCAGTGCTAGAGGCGGGACAGGGGGTTTTGAAGCTTTCTTT,CSARGGTGGFEAFF
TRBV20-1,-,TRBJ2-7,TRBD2,TGCAGTGCTAGAGATAAAAGAACTAGCGGGCGACACGAGCAGTACTTC,CSARDKRTSGRHEQYF
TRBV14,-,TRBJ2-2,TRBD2,TGTGCCGGCAGCCAGACTAGCGGGAACACCGGGGAGCTGTTTTTT,CAGSQTSGNTGELFF
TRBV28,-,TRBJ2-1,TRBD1,TGTGCAGTCGACAGGGGCCCTATCTACAATGAGCAGTTCTTC,CAVDRGPIYNEQFF
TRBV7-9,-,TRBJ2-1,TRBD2,TGTGCCAGCAGCTTAAGGCTAGCGGAGAATCTTACCTACAATGAGCAGTTCTTC,CASSLRLAENLTYNEQFF
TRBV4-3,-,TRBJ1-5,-,TGCGCCAGCAGCCAAGATCTGGGAAATAGCAATCAGCCCCAGCATTTT,CASSQDLGNSNQPQHF
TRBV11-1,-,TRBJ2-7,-,TGTGCCAGGCAGCATCGCCACCTCAAACAGGGTCCGAAGGTCTTGTCCTACGAGCAGTACTTC,CARQHRHLKQGPKVLSYEQYF
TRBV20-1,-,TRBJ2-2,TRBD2,TGCAGTGCTAGAAGTGGGAGCGGGGACGGGGAGCTGTTTTTT,CSARSGSGDGELFF
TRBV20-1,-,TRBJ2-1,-,TGCAGTGCTAGACCTCCAGAGGGGACCTACAATGAGCAGTTCTTC,CSARPPEGTYNEQFF
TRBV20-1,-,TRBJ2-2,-,TGCAGTGCTAGAGACTTGAGGGAGAACACCGGGGAGCTGTTTTTT,CSARDLRENTGELFF
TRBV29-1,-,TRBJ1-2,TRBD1,TGCAGCGTCGCCGGGACAGATGATAACTATGGCTACACCTTC,CSVAGTDDNYGYTF
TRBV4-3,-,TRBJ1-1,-,TGCGCCAGCAGCCACCTGGGGGACACTGAAGCTTTCTTT,CASSHLGDTEAFF
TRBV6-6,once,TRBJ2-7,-,TGTGCCAGCAGTTACACCTACCCGACCTACGAGCAGTACTTC,CASSYTYPTYEQYF
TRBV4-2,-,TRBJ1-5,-,TGTGCCAGCAGCCAACATCGGGATAGCAATCAGCCCCAGCATTTT,CASSQHRDSNQPQHF
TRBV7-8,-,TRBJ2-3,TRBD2,TGTGCCAGCAGCCAGGGACTAGCAGTAGATACGCAGTATTTT,CASSQGLAVDTQYF
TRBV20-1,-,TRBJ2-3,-,TGCAGTGCTAGAGATCGGGGGAGTTTTTACACAGATACGCAGTATTTT,CSARDRGSFYTDTQYF
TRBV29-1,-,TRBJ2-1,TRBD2,TGCAGCGTCCTCACCGGGACTAGCGGGTATTCCTACAATGAGCAGTTCTTC,CSVLTGTSGYSYNEQFF
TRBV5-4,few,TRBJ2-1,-,TGTGCCAGCAGCTTGACTAGTAATAATGAGCAGTTCTTC,CASSLTSNNEQFF
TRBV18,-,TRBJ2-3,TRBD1,TGTGCCAGCTCATCACTCTCATCCGGGACAGGGCCCACAGATACGCAGTATTTT,CASSSLSSGTGPTDTQYF
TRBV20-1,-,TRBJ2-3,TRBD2,TGCAGTGCTTACGGGACTAGCGGGAGAGATACGCAGTATTTT,CSAYGTSGRDTQYF
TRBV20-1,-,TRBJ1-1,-,TGCAGTGCTAGATGGCAGGGGCCCACTGAAGCTTTCTTT,CSARWQGPTEAFF
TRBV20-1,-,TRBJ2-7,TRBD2,TGCAGTGCCGGTCCGGAGGGACTAGCGGACTACGAGCAGTACTTC,CSAGPEGLADYEQYF
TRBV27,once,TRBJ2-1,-,TGTGCCAGCAGTTTAAACGGAAGAATATATGAGCAGTTCTTC,CASSLNGRIYEQFF
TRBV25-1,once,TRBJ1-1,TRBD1,TGTGCCAGCAGTGATTTCCGGGGACAGGGGCCCACTGAAGCTTTCTTT,CASSDFRGQGPTEAFF
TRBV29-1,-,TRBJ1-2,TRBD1,TGCAGCGTCGCCCCGGGACAGGGCTTTGGCTACACCTTC,CSVAPGQGFGYTF
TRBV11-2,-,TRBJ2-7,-,TGTGCCAGCAGCTTGCGGGACATCTACGAGCAGTACTTC,CASSLRDIYEQYF
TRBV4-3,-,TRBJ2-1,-,TGCGCCAGCAGCCAATGGGGCGCTTACTCCTACAATGAGCAGTTCTTC,CASSQWGAYSYNEQFF
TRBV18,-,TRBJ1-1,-,TGTGCCAGCTCACCGAGAAACACTGAAGCTTTCTTT,CASSPRNTEAFF
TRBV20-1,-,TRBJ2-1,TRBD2,TGCAGTGCCAGGGGGTGGGTAGCGGGAGTTGGAGACAATGAGCAGTTCTTC,CSARGWVAGVGDNEQFF
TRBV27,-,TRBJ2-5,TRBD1,TGTGCCAGCAGGCCGGACAGGGAAGGAGAGACCCAGTACTTC,CASRPDREGETQYF
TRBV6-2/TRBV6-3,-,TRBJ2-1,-,TGTGCCAGCTCGGTAGCCTCCTTCAATGAGCAGTTCTTC,CASSVASFNEQFF
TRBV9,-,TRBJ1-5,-,TGTGCCAGCAGCGTAGGTCAGGGGAATCAGCCCCAGCATTTT,CASSVGQGNQPQHF
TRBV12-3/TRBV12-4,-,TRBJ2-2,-,TGTGCCAGCAGTCCTTTGGGTTCAAACACCGGGGAGCTGTTTTTT,CASSPLGSNTGELFF
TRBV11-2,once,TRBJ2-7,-,TGTGCCAGCAGCTCAATGGCCGAGCAGTACTTC,CASSSMAEQYF
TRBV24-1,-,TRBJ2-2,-,TGTGCCACCAGTTCCAACGGGGAGCTGTTTTTT,CATSSNGELFF
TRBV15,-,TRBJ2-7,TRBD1,TGTGCCACCAGCAGGGGGACAGGCTACGAGCAGTACTTC,CATSRGTGYEQYF
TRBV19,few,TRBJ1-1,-,TGTGCCAGTAGTATTGGAGGGATGGGCACTGAAGCTTTCTTT,CASSIGGMGTEAFF
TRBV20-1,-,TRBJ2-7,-,TGCAGTGCTAGAGGGGTTAGCGCCTCCTACGAGCAGTACTTC,CSARGVSASYEQYF
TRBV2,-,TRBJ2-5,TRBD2,TGTGCCAGCAGTGACGCGGGGGAAGAGACCCAGTACTTC,CASSDAGEETQYF
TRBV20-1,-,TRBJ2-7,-,TGCAGTGCTGGGGGGAGTTCCTACGAGCAGTACTTC,CSAGGSSYEQYF
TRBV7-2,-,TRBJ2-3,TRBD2,TGTGCCAGCAGCCCTGTTTCACTCGGGCGGGAGGCGGGAGATACGCAGTATTTT,CASSPVSLGREAGDTQYF
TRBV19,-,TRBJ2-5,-,TGTGCCAGTAGTATCCAGTACAGGGACAAAGAGACCCAGTACTTC,CASSIQYRDKETQYF
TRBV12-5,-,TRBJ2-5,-,TGTGCTAGTGGTTTGGCAGGGTCCCACGGGGCCCAGTACTTC,CASGLAGSHGAQYF
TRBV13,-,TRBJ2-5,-,TGTGCCAGCAGCTTAGCTGGCGGTTTAACTCAAGAGACCCAGTACTTC,CASSLAGGLTQETQYF
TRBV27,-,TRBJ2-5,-,TGTGCCAGCGGTTCAGGGGGGGAGACCCAGTACTTC,CASGSGGETQYF
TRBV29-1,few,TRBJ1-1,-,TGCAGCGTTGCAGAACTCAGGGAGGGGACTGAAGCTTTCTTT,CSVAELREGTEAFF